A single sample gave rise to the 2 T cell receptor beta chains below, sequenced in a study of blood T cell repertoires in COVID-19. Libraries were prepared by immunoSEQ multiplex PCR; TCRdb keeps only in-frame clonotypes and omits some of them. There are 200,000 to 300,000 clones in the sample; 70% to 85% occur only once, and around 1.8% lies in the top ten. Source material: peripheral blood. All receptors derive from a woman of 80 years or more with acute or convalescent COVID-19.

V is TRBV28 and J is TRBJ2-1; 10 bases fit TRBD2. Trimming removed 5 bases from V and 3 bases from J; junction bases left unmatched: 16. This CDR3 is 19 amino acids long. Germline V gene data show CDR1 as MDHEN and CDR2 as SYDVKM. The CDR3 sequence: CASSPGSGRPHAVYNEQFF. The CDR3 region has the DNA TGTGCCAGCAGTCCGGGTAGCGGGAGGCCTCACGCTGTCTACAATGAGCAGTTCTTC.

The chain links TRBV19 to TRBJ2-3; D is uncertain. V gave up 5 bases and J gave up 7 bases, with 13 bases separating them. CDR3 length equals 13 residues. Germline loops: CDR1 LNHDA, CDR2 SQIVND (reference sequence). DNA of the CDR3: TGTGCCAGTAGTCCCTCCACTGCTAATACGCAGTATTTT. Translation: CASSPSTANTQYF. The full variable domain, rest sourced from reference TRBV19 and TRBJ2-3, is DGGITQSPKYLFRKEGQNVTLSCEQNLNHDAMYWYRQDPGQGLRLIYYSQIVNDFQKGDIAEGYSVSREKKESFPLTVTSAQKNPTAFYLCASSPSTANTQYFGPGTRLTVL.